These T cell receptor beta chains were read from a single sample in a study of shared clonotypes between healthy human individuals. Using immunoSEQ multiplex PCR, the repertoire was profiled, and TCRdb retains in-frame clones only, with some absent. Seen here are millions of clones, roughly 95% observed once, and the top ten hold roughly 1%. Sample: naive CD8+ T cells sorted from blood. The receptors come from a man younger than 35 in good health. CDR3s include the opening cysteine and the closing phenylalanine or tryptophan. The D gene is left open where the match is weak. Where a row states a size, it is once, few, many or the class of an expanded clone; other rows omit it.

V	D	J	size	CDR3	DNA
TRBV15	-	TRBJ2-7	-	CATSPWGMAEQYF	TGTGCCACCAGCCCCTGGGGGATGGCAGAGCAGTACTTC
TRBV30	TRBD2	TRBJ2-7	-	CAWSVGLAGNYEQYF	TGTGCCTGGAGTGTGGGACTAGCGGGAAACTACGAGCAGTACTTC
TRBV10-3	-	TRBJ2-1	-	CAISDGTPSNEQFF	TGTGCCATCAGTGACGGGACTCCTTCCAATGAGCAGTTCTTC
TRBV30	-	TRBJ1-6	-	CAWSVRSGDSPLHF	TGTGCCTGGAGTGTTAGGTCGGGGGATTCACCCCTCCACTTT
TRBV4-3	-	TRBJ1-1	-	CASSQPGQLNTEAFF	TGCGCCAGCAGCCAACCCGGACAGTTGAACACTGAAGCTTTCTTT
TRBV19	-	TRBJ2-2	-	CASSLGVTGELFF	TGTGCCAGTAGTCTCGGGGTAACCGGGGAGCTGTTTTTT
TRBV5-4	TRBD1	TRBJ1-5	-	CASSPGQGASQPQHF	TGTGCCAGCAGCCCCGGACAGGGGGCGTCTCAGCCCCAGCATTTT
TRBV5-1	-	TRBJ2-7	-	CAGINLRGYEQYF	TGCGCCGGCATAAACTTGAGAGGTTACGAGCAGTACTTC
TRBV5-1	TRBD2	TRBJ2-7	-	CASSLAEIAGLTYEQYF	TGCGCCAGCAGCTTGGCCGAGATAGCGGGCCTAACCTACGAGCAGTACTTC
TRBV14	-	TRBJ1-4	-	CASSQIGAGEKLFF	TGTGCCAGCAGCCAAATCGGGGCGGGTGAAAAACTGTTTTTT
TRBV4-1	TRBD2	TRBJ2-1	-	CASSQDPPGGVRDEQFF	TGCGCCAGCAGCCAAGATCCCCCGGGGGGGGTACGGGATGAGCAGTTCTTC
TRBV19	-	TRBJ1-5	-	CATRGGWDQPQHF	TGTGCCACCAGAGGGGGGTGGGATCAGCCCCAGCATTTT
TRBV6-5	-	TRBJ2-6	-	CASSLGGANVLTF	TGTGCCAGCAGTTTGGGTGGGGCCAACGTCCTGACTTTC
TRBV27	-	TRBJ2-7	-	CASSAGTSYEQYF	TGTGCCAGCAGCGCAGGGACATCCTACGAGCAGTACTTC
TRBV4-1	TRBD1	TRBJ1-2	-	CASSQGGDRGRGYTF	TGCGCCAGCAGCCAAGGTGGTGACAGGGGTCGTGGCTACACCTTC
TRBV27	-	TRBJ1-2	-	CASSPDPGPGGGRDYGYTF	TGTGCCAGCAGTCCTGACCCAGGGCCGGGCGGGGGTCGGGACTATGGCTACACCTTC
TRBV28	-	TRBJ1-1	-	CASAIWGDTEAFF	TGTGCCAGCGCGATCTGGGGTGACACTGAAGCTTTCTTT
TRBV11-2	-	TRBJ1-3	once	CASSLGGDTIYF	TGTGCCAGCAGCCTCGGGGGTGACACCATATATTTT
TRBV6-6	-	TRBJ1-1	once	CASSSLWSTEAFF	TGTGCCAGCAGTTCCTTATGGAGCACTGAAGCTTTCTTT
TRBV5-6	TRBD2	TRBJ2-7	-	CASSLGAREASYEQYF	TGTGCCAGCAGCTTGGGGGCGCGGGAGGCCTCCTACGAGCAGTACTTC
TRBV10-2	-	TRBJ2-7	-	CASSAGGSYEQYF	TGCGCCAGCAGTGCCGGGGGCTCCTACGAGCAGTACTTC
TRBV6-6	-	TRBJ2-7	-	CASSYSTGEQYF	TGTGCCAGCAGTTACTCGACGGGAGAGCAGTACTTC
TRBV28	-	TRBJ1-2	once	CASTLRGAANYGYTF	TGTGCCAGCACCTTACGGGGGGCTGCTAACTATGGCTACACCTTC
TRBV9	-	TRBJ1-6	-	CASSVEGMDSPLHF	TGTGCCAGCAGCGTAGAGGGTATGGATTCACCCCTCCACTTT
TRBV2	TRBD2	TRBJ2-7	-	CASIPTSGTSGEQYF	TGTGCCAGCATACCCACGAGCGGGACCAGCGGGGAGCAGTACTTC
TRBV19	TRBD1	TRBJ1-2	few	CASSKGTAYGYTF	TGTGCCAGTAGCAAGGGGACAGCCTATGGCTACACCTTC
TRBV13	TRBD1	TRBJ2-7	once	CASQGQGYEQYF	TGTGCCAGCCAGGGACAGGGTTACGAGCAGTACTTC
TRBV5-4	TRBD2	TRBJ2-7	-	CASSLEAGAYEQYF	TGTGCCAGCAGCTTGGAAGCGGGAGCCTACGAGCAGTACTTC
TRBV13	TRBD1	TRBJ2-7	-	CASSPGDREGEQYF	TGTGCCAGCAGCCCGGGGGACAGGGAGGGCGAGCAGTACTTC
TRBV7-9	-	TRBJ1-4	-	CASSLIRSATNEKLFF	TGTGCCAGCAGCTTAATACGGAGTGCAACTAATGAAAAACTGTTTTTT
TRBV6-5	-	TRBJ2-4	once	CASSVGLSGIQYF	TGTGCCAGCAGCGTGGGCCTGTCTGGAATTCAGTACTTC
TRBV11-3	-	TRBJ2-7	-	CASSLAAGYEQYF	TGTGCCAGCAGCTTAGCGGCCGGCTACGAGCAGTACTTC
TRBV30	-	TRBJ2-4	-	CAWSGASDIQYF	TGTGCCTGGAGTGGGGCGAGCGACATTCAGTACTTC
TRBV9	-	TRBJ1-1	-	CASSVDENTEAFF	TGTGCCAGCAGCGTAGATGAGAACACTGAAGCTTTCTTT
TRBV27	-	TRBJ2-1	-	CASSSTTYNEQFF	TGTGCCAGCAGTTCCACTACCTACAATGAGCAGTTCTTC
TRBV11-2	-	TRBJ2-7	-	CASRGSSYEQYF	TGTGCCAGCAGAGGGTCGTCCTACGAGCAGTACTTC
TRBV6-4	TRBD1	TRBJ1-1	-	CASSETGGGPEAFF	TGTGCCAGCAGTGAGACAGGGGGCGGTCCTGAAGCTTTCTTT
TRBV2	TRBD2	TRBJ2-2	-	CASSETPGLGGELFF	TGTGCCAGCAGTGAAACCCCTGGACTAGGCGGGGAGCTGTTTTTT